This is a list of T cell receptor beta chains from one sample in a study of CD8 T cells in ankylosing spondylitis. TCRdb processed the 5' RACE reads anew with MiXCR; each CDR3 protein has one entry. The sample records 150,000 to 200,000 distinct CDR3 sequences, roughly a third being singletons. Sequencing used synovial fluid, either unsorted or a sorted T cell fraction (not recorded which). Receptors were obtained from a male donor with ankylosing spondylitis. Each CDR3 is given with its conserved first and last residue.

v_call,cdr3_aa
TRBV4-1,CASSRESLGSNTGELFF
TRBV18,CASFPSGTYNEQFF
TRBV30,CAWSVGGNSYEQYF
TRBV20-1,CSASRGASGREEQYF
TRBV5-1,CASSLMGQANYEQYF
TRBV4-1,CASSQGDRMRSGNTIYF
TRBV11-3,CASSRRARENTEAFF
TRBV12-3/TRBV12-4,CASISDREGYTF
TRBV20-1,CSARDSSGSNSPLHF
TRBV7-3,CASSSGTGVSETQYF
TRBV20-1,CSVVGNRAYEQYF
TRBV7-2,CASRTDSQYEQYF
TRBV5-1,CASSSTALGTDTQYF
TRBV3-1,CASSHLFTGGITEAFF
TRBV9,CASSVGGLQETQYF
TRBV12-5,CASGLEDFGEQFF
TRBV11-3,CASSFLSTPNTEAFF
TRBV7-3,CASSPTGVVGELFF
TRBV3-1,CASSQDAAGTDTQYF
TRBV27,CASSPQGAAGANVLTF
TRBV7-9,CASTLGQNTGELFF
TRBV20-1,CSGTGTRIGEQYF
TRBV20-1,CSARNPFKVTEAFF
TRBV7-2,CASSLNLGAFF
TRBV14,CASSLTGPTEAFF
TRBV12-3/TRBV12-4,CASSLDPDSPQHF
TRBV11-3,CASSVHRGLDTGELFF
TRBV28,CASSPIFTGYTF
TRBV20-1,CSAAWTEYNSPLHF
TRBV6-5,CASSYDYKETQYF
TRBV7-9,CASSRERGSYNSPLHF
TRBV29-1,CSTGTGGFDEQYF
TRBV11-2,CASSLYSGGAGLQETQYF
TRBV7-9,CASSRAAGGETQYF
TRBV20-1,CSARGQGRNSPLHF
TRBV27,CASRITGKGYGYTF
TRBV11-3,CASSNQGYTEAFF
TRBV11-2,CASSLDGTSSYEQYF
TRBV5-1,CASSTLGGNTEAFF
TRBV6-2/TRBV6-3,CASTDPGSGANVLTF
TRBV5-1,CASSPVGREGRETQYF
TRBV9,CASSVSLAGVYNEQFF
TRBV5-1,CASSSEGGSGNTIYF
TRBV12-3/TRBV12-4,CASSLASGTGGHQPQHF
TRBV6-5,CASSSGTGGRMTEAFF
TRBV15,CATSRDGGLGGYTF
TRBV24-1,CATSDATSGVQETQYF
TRBV20-1,CSATTGLAGVTDTQYF
TRBV6-2/TRBV6-3,CASSPAPRNTIYF
TRBV6-1,CASSFDPRTRSNNEQFF
TRBV7-9,CASGREDTQYF
TRBV11-2,CASSPAETGWSEQYF
TRBV5-1,CASSQPGAGTEAFF